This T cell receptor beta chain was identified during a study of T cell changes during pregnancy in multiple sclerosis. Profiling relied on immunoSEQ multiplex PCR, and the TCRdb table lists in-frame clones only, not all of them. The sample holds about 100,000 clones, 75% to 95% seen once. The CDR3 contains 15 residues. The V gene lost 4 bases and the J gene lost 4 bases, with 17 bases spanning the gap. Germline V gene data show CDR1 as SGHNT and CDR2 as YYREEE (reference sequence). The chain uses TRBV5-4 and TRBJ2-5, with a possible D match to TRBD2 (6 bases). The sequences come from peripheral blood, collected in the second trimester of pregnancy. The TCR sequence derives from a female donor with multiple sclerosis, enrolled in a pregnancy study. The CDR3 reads CASSPGQRAGETQYF. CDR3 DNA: TGTGCCAGCAGCCCTGGCCAGCGGGCAGGAGAGACCCAGTACTTC.